This T cell receptor (beta chain) is from a study of long-term antiretroviral therapy in people with HIV. Germline V gene data show CDR1 as SGDLS and CDR2 as YYNGEE. The CDR3 contains 15 residues. V lost 3 bases, J lost 3 bases, and 16 bases lay in between. immunoSEQ v3.0 was run at survey level. Assay: immunoSEQ multiplex PCR; the TCRdb copy retains only in-frame clones and omits some. The sample includes around 19,000 clones, 70% to 90% of them seen just once. This chain joins TRBV9 and TRBJ2-7; weak D call: TRBD2 (6 bases). This receptor was taken from a woman in her forties or fifties with HIV. The source was unsorted PBMCs, collected around 2.7 years after starting antiretroviral therapy. The CDR3 region has the DNA TGTGCCAGCAGCGCAGTAGCGGCTTCCAACTACGAGCAGTACTTC. It yields the protein CASSAVAASNYEQYF.